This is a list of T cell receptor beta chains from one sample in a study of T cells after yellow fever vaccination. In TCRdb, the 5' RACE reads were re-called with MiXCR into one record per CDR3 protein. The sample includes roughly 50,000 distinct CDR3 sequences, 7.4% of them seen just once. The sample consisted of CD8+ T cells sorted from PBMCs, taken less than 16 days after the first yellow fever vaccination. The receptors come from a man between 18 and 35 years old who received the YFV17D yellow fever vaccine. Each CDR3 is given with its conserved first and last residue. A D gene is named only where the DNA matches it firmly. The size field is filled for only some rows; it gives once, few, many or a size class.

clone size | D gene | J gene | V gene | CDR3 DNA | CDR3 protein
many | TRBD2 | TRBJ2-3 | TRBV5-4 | TGTGCCAGCAGCTTTCTAGCGGGGGGGCGGGATACGCAGTATTTT | CASSFLAGGRDTQYF
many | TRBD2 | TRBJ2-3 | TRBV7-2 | TGTGCCAGCAGCTTATCGAGCGCGGGGGGGGCCTTCGGAGATACGCAGTATTTT | CASSLSSAGGAFGDTQYF
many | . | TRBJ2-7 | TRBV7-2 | TGTGCCAGCAGCTTCCGCCCTGGGTCGAAGGTCGAGCAGTACTTC | CASSFRPGSKVEQYF
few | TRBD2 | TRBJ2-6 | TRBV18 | TGTGCCAGCTCACTTCGGACTAGCGGGGAGAGCTCTGGGGCCAACGTCCTGACTTTC | CASSLRTSGESSGANVLTF
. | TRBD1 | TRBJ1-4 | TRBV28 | TGTGCCAGCGAAGACGGGGACAGGGATTTTGAAAAACTGTTTTTT | CASEDGDRDFEKLFF
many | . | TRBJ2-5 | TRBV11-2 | TGTGCCAGCAGCTTAGATCGCTTCCAAGAGACCCAGTACTTC | CASSLDRFQETQYF
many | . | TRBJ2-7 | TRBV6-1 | TGTGCCTGCGGGGAAGCGCCAGCCTACGAGCAGTACTTC | CACGEAPAYEQYF
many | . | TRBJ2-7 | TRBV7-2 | TGTGCCAGCAGTCGGTCCGGGGGATGGTACGAGCAGTACTTC | CASSRSGGWYEQYF
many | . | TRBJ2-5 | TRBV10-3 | TGTGCCATCAGTAAAAAGGGTGTGGGAGAGACCCAGTACTTC | CAISKKGVGETQYF
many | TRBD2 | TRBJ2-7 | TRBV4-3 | TGCGCCAGCAGAAGGACTAGCGGGGACTACGAGCAGTACTTC | CASRRTSGDYEQYF
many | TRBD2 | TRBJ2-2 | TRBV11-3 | TGTGCCAGCACGACTAGCGGGGGGGCCAGGCCCGGGGAGCTGTTTTTT | CASTTSGGARPGELFF
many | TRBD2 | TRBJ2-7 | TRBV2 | TGTGCCAGCGCCCGGGTAGCGGGGGGCTACGAGCAGTACTTC | CASARVAGGYEQYF
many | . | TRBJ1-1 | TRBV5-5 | TGTGCCAGCAGCGAGGGCGCTCCGGGGGGCACTGAAGCTTTCTTT | CASSEGAPGGTEAFF
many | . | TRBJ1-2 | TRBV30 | TGTGCCTGGAGCACCGGAGTGATTGTATATGGCTACACCTTC | CAWSTGVIVYGYTF
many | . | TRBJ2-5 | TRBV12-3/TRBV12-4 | TGTGCCAGCAGTTTTGTTCCAGGGGATCGGGAGACCCAGTACTTC | CASSFVPGDRETQYF
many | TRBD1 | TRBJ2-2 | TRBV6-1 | TGTGCCAGCAGGTCCGGGACAGGGAACACCGGGGAGCTGTTTTTT | CASRSGTGNTGELFF
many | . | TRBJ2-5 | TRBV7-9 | TGTGCCAGCAGCTTAGCGGGGGCCATCCTCCAAGAGACCCAGTACTTC | CASSLAGAILQETQYF
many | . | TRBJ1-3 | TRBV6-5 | TGTGCCAGCAGTTCCCCAAGAACTATCTCTGGAAACACCATATATTTT | CASSSPRTISGNTIYF
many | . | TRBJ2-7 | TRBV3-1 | TGTGCCAGCAGCCAAGAAGAGGGGATGAGGCGGGAGCAGTACTTC | CASSQEEGMRREQYF
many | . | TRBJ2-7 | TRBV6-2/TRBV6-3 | TGTGCCAGCAGCCCCCTTCACAGGGCCGCAATCTACGAGCAGTACTTC | CASSPLHRAAIYEQYF
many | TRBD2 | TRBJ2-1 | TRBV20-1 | TGCAGTGTCCCGACTAGCGGGGGCTACAATGAGCAGTTCTTC | CSVPTSGGYNEQFF
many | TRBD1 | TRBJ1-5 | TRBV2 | TGTGCCAGCAGTGACATGACAGGGGCTCGTCAGCCCCAGCATTTT | CASSDMTGARQPQHF
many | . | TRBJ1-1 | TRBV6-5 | TGTGCCAGCAGTTACTGGGACTTGAACACTGAAGCTTTCTTT | CASSYWDLNTEAFF
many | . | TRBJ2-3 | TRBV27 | TGTGCCAGCAGTTTAACCGGGATTAGCACAGATACGCAGTATTTT | CASSLTGISTDTQYF
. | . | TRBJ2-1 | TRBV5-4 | TGTGCCAGCAGCCTTTCGGTAGCGAAAGTCGATGAGCAGTTCTTC | CASSLSVAKVDEQFF
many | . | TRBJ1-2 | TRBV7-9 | TGTGCCAGCAGCCGCACCCGGGATAACTATGGCTACACCTTC | CASSRTRDNYGYTF
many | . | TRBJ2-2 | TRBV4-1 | TGCGCCAGCAGCCCGGTCGGGGAAGGGAGCGGGGAGCTGTTTTTT | CASSPVGEGSGELFF
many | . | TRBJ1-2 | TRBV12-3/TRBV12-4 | TGTGCCAGCGGAAGCCCAAGTTATGGCTACACCTTC | CASGSPSYGYTF
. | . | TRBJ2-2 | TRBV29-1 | . | CSVEWSGSCFF
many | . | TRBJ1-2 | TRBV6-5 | TGTGCCAGCACCGCAGGGGATGGCTACACCTTC | CASTAGDGYTF
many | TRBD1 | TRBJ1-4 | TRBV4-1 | TGCGCCAGCAGCCAGGTGGACAGGGCTAATGAAAAACTGTTTTTT | CASSQVDRANEKLFF
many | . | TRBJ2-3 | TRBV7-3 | TGTGCCAGCAGCCCACACCTCACAGATACGCAGTATTTT | CASSPHLTDTQYF
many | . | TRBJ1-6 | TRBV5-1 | TGCGCCAGCCACCGGACTTTTAATTCACCCCTCCACTTT | CASHRTFNSPLHF
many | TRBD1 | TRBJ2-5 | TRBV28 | TGTGCCAGCAGATCTAACCCGGGACAGAGTGAAGAGACCCAGTACTTC | CASRSNPGQSEETQYF
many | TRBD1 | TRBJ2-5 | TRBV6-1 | TGTGCCAGCAGTGATACAGGGGGCGAAGAGACCCAGTACTTC | CASSDTGGEETQYF
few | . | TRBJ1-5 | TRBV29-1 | TGCAGCGTTGTTCTGCCATTTAGCAATCAGCCCCAGCATTTT | CSVVLPFSNQPQHF
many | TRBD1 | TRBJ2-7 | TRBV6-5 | TGTGCCAGCAGTTACGGACAGGGGAGCGAGCAGTACTTC | CASSYGQGSEQYF
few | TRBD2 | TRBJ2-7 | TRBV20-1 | TGCAGTGCAAACGACAATAGCGGGGTCCTCTACGAGCAGTACTTC | CSANDNSGVLYEQYF
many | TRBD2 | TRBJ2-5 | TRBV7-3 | TGTGCCAGCAGCTTAACGGGACTAGCTGGGGAGACCCAGTACTTC | CASSLTGLAGETQYF
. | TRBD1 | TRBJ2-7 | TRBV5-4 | TGTGCCAGCAGCCAACAGGGGAGCTCCTACGAGCAGTACTTC | CASSQQGSSYEQYF
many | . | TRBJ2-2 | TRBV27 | TGTGCCAGCAGTTCCCCGGGAGCCGGGGAGCTGTTTTTT | CASSSPGAGELFF
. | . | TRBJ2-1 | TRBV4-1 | TGCGCCAGCAGCCAAGCCGGATTAAGGGGGGTAGGCGATGAGCAGTTCTTC | CASSQAGLRGVGDEQFF
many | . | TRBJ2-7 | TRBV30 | TGTGCCGCTAGAGTAAATAATGGCTACGAGCAGTACTTC | CAARVNNGYEQYF
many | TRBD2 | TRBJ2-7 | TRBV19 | TGTGCCAGTAGCTCGGGGGGACCCTACGAGCAGTACTTC | CASSSGGPYEQYF
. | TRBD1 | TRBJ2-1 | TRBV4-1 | TGCGCCAGCAGCCGACAGGGGAGCTCCTACAATGAGCAGTTCTTC | CASSRQGSSYNEQFF
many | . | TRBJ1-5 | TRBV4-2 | TGTGCCAGCAGCCAAGAGGGGGGTTATAGCAATCAGCCCCAGCATTTT | CASSQEGGYSNQPQHF
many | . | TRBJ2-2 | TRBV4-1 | TGCGCCAGCAGCCAAGGGTTCAGGATGCCCGGGGAGCTGTTTTTT | CASSQGFRMPGELFF
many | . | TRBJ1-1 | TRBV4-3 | TGCGCCAGCAGCCAGTCAGGGGATGGCACTGAAGCTTTCTTT | CASSQSGDGTEAFF
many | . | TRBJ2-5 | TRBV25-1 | TGTGCCAGCAGTGTCCTAGTCCAAGAGACCCAGTACTTC | CASSVLVQETQYF